This T cell receptor beta chain was obtained from a study of T cells in localized non-small cell lung cancer. Produced via immunoSEQ multiplex PCR; TCRdb's table is partial and in-frame only. The sample shows roughly 38,000 clones, 86% of them seen only once. The source material was peripheral blood mononuclear cells, sampled before any cancer treatment. This receptor was obtained from a male donor aged 60 or over with stage II lung adenocarcinoma.

The CDR3 nucleotides read TGCGCCAGCAGACCAACCCCTTCTAGCGGGGGCACCGGGGAGCTGTTTTTT. Translated, it gives CASRPTPSSGGTGELFF. The chain employs TRBV5-1 and TRBJ2-2; 10 bases fit TRBD2. Germline V gene sequence: CDR1 SGHRS, CDR2 YFSETQ. The CDR3 totals 17 residues. V was pared by 5 bases and J by 4 bases, with 11 bases of the junction left unmatched.